Below are 2 T cell receptor beta chains sequenced from a single sample in a study of blood T cell repertoires in COVID-19. The data were produced by immunoSEQ multiplex PCR, yet TCRdb's version contains in-frame clones alone and is incomplete. The data contain roughly 160,000 clones, more than 65% of them singletons. Sequenced input: PBMCs or T cells enriched from blood (not recorded which). These receptors all stem from a man aged 45-65 years who had recovered from COVID-19.

The chain couples TRBV5-1 to TRBJ2-3; D perhaps matches TRBD1 (5 bases). Trimming left V 1 base short and J 2 bases short, with 11 bases between. The V gene's germline CDR1 is SGHRS and CDR2 YFSETQ. This CDR3 region has 15 residues. The CDR3 loop reads CASSLTGRITDTQYF. The CDR3, as DNA: TGCGCCAGCAGCTTGACAGGCAGGATCACAGATACGCAGTATTTT.

The gene calls are TRBV18 and TRBJ2-2; D is possibly TRBD1 (6 bases). The germline gives CDR1 KGHSH, CDR2 LQKENI. This CDR3 is built from 16 residues. Trimming cost V 0 bases and J 5 bases, with 13 bases left between them. The CDR3 spells CASSPPGRRGTGELFF. The DNA for the CDR3 is TGTGCCAGCTCACCACCGGGGCGCAGGGGAACCGGGGAGCTGTTTTTT.